Shown below are 28 T cell receptor beta chains from a single sample sequenced in a study of blood T cells in healthy people across ages. The authors ran a second PCR of about 7 to 12 cycles using a sample-barcoded 5' primer and a J-beta primer mix. TCRdb analysed the 5' RACE reads with MiXCR anew, one entry per CDR3 protein. The table lists about 760,000 distinct CDR3 sequences, approximately 60% of them singletons, with around a quarter in the top ten. Sequenced input: blood. The receptor set was obtained from a man between 35 and 55 years old in good health.

The chain combines TRBV3-1 with TRBJ1-1; 8 nucleotides align to TRBD1. CDR3 size: 13 residues. Germline loops: CDR1 LGHDT, CDR2 YNNKEL (reference sequence). J lost 4 bases, V lost 4 bases, and 2 bases had no gene match. The CDR3 loop is CASSPRGRTEAFF. CDR3 in DNA: TGTGCCAGCAGCCCCAGGGGGCGCACTGAAGCTTTCTTT.

J is TRBJ2-5 and V is TRBV5-1; 14 bases map to TRBD2. This CDR3 contains 15 residues. The germline V gene encodes CDR1 SGHRS and CDR2 YFSETQ. V was clipped by 4 bases and J by 5 bases; unmatched bases: 4. CDR3 residues: CASSGLAGGLETQYF. DNA for the CDR3: TGCGCCAGCAGCGGACTAGCGGGAGGCTTGGAGACCCAGTACTTC. Complete variable domain (other parts from reference TRBV5-1 and TRBJ2-5): KAGVTQTPRYLIKTRGQQVTLSCSPISGHRSVSWYQQTPGQGLQFLFEYFSETQRNKGNFPGRFSGRQFSNSRSEMNVSTLELGDSALYLCASSGLAGGLETQYFGPGTRLLVL.

The chain links TRBV5-1 to TRBJ2-3; no clear D gene. CDR1 is SGHRS and CDR2 is YFSETQ in the germline V gene. Trimming took off 4 bases at V and 4 bases at J, with 10 bases between the two ends. The CDR3 totals 13 residues. The CDR3 protein is CASSPIQADTQYF. The CDR3 nucleotides are TGCGCCAGCAGCCCTATTCAGGCAGATACGCAGTATTTT.

This chain joins TRBV5-1 and TRBJ2-1, with D unclear. This CDR3 comprises 15 residues. Trimming took 4 bases from V and 6 from J, leaving 17 bases between them. Germline V gene data show CDR1 as SGHRS and CDR2 as YFSETQ. Here the CDR3 reads CASSLTVLLSNEQFF. The CDR3 DNA sequence: TGCGCCAGCAGCCTTACGGTTCTACTAAGCAATGAGCAGTTCTTC.

The chain joins TRBV28 to TRBJ2-1; D remains unclear. Germline assignment: CDR1 MDHEN and CDR2 SYDVKM. The CDR3 is made up of 13 amino acids. Between the trimmed V and J ends, which lost 4 bases and 14 bases, there was a span of 18 bases. This CDR3 reads CASSSDLEPPKFF. The CDR3 DNA reads TGTGCCAGCAGTTCAGACTTAGAACCCCCGAAGTTCTTC. Looking up the rest from reference TRBV28 and TRBJ2-1 gives the full variable domain: DVKVTQSSRYLVKRTGEKVFLECVQDMDHENMFWYRQDPGLGLRLIYFSYDVKMKEKGDIPEGYSVSREKKERFSLILESASTNQTSMYLCASSSDLEPPKFFGPGTRLTVL.

J is TRBJ2-3 and V is TRBV5-8; D unclear. Germline V CDR1 and CDR2: SGHTS, YDEGEE. The V end was cut by 3 bases, the J end by 3 bases, with 17 bases between. This CDR3 region has 16 residues. CDR3 residues: CASSSAERRVTDTQYF. The CDR3 DNA reads as TGTGCCAGCAGCTCGGCGGAACGCCGTGTAACAGATACGCAGTATTTT. The whole variable domain, filled in from reference TRBV5-8 and TRBJ2-3, reads EAGVTQSPTHLIKTRGQQATLRCSPISGHTSVYWYQQALGLGLQFLLWYDEGEERNRGNFPPRFSGRQFPNYSSELNVNALELEDSALYLCASSSAERRVTDTQYFGPGTRLTVL.

The rearrangement uses TRBV6-1 and TRBJ2-4, with D uncertain. The J call may not be correct, given that the DNA end is closer to TRBJ2-5. CDR1 and CDR2 (germline): MNHNS, SASEGT. The CDR3 consists of 13 residues. The CDR3 loop reads CASRESGSETQYF. Here the CDR3 DNA reads TGTGCCAGCAGGGAATCAGGTTCAGAGACCCAGTACTTC.

The CDR3 is CASSYAGTGNQPQHF. The CDR3 region has the DNA TGTGCCAGCAGTTACGCCGGGACGGGAAATCAGCCCCAGCATTTT. V is TRBV6-2 or TRBV6-3 and J is TRBJ1-5, with a possible D match to TRBD1 (5 bases). The CDR3 runs 15 residues. Trimming took 2 bases from V and 4 from J, leaving 12 bases between them. Germline V CDR1 and CDR2: MNHEY, SVGEGT.

The chain couples TRBV20-1 to TRBJ2-5, with 12 nucleotides matching TRBD2. The germline V gene encodes CDR1 DFQATT and CDR2 SNEGSKA (reference sequence). This CDR3 spans 17 amino acids. V shed 0 bases, J shed 4 bases, and the junction held 9 bases outside the gene matches. CDR3: CSARESSPGLAGETQYF. In nucleotides, the CDR3 is TGCAGTGCTAGAGAATCGAGTCCGGGACTAGCGGGAGAGACCCAGTACTTC.

The J gene is TRBJ1-4, the V gene TRBV28, with D perhaps matching TRBD1 (5 bases). V lost 7 bases to trimming and J lost 10 bases, with 19 bases between them. This CDR3 has 14 residues. CDR1 MDHEN and CDR2 SYDVKM come from the germline V gene. The CDR3 region is CASKTGTGVGKLFF. CDR3 bases: TGTGCCAGCAAAACCGGGACGGGTGTTGGAAAACTGTTTTTT. Full variable domain (remainder filled in from reference TRBV28 and TRBJ1-4): DVKVTQSSRYLVKRTGEKVFLECVQDMDHENMFWYRQDPGLGLRLIYFSYDVKMKEKGDIPEGYSVSREKKERFSLILESASTNQTSMYLCASKTGTGVGKLFFGSGTQLSVL.

This clonotype has more than one count but fewer than ten. The chain couples TRBV5-1 to TRBJ2-4; 7 nucleotides agree with TRBD1. This CDR3 contains 20 residues. Trimming cost V 0 bases and J 0 bases; bases outside gene matches: 15. Germline values: CDR1 SGHRS, CDR2 YFSETQ. The CDR3 reads CASSLVVWSGTALAKNIQYF. Here the CDR3 DNA reads TGCGCCAGCAGCTTGGTTGTTTGGTCCGGGACAGCACTAGCCAAAAACATTCAGTACTTC. The complete variable domain, with remaining parts taken from reference TRBV5-1 and TRBJ2-4, reads KAGVTQTPRYLIKTRGQQVTLSCSPISGHRSVSWYQQTPGQGLQFLFEYFSETQRNKGNFPGRFSGRQFSNSRSEMNVSTLELGDSALYLCASSLVVWSGTALAKNIQYFGAGTRLSVL.

This clonotype was counted a few times. The rearrangement joins TRBV28 to TRBJ2-7, with 7 positions matching TRBD1. V was clipped by 6 bases and J by 5 bases; unmatched bases: 1. This CDR3 contains 11 residues. Germline-derived CDR1 and CDR2 are MDHEN and SYDVKM. CDR3 coding DNA: TGTGCCAGCAGGACAGGGAACGAGCAGTACTTC. As protein: CASRTGNEQYF.

The chain combines TRBV7-9 with TRBJ2-2; maybe TRBD2 (6 bases). This CDR3 is 15 amino acids long. The germline V gene has CDR1 SEHNR and CDR2 FQNEAQ (reference sequence). V was shortened by 5 bases and J by 0 bases, with 10 bases between the two germline ends. CDR3: CASSLLATNTGELFF. In DNA, the CDR3 is TGTGCCAGCAGCCTTCTAGCGACGAACACCGGGGAGCTGTTTTTT.

CDR3 in DNA: TGTGCCAATCCGTCGGGGGTAAATTCACCCCTCCACTTT. Amino acid sequence: CANPSGVNSPLHF. J is TRBJ1-6 and V is TRBV6-4; possibly TRBD1 for D (5 bases). Between the trimmed V and J ends, which lost 10 bases and 7 bases, there was a span of 14 bases. The CDR3 sequence is 13 residues long. CDR1 is MRHNA, CDR2 SNTAGT, per germline.

The V call is TRBV4-3, the J call TRBJ1-1; D gene uncertain. The V and J ends lost 1 base and 0 bases respectively, with 9 bases between them. The length of the CDR3 is 15 residues. Per germline, CDR1 LGHNA and CDR2 YSLEER. DNA for the CDR3: TGCGCCAGCAGCCAAGGACTGGGCATGAACACTGAAGCTTTCTTT. This translates into CASSQGLGMNTEAFF.

The V and J genes are TRBV2 and TRBJ1-1, with D perhaps matching TRBD1 (5 bases). Between the trimmed V and J ends, which lost 10 bases and 0 bases, there was a span of 18 bases. The CDR3 extends over 15 amino acids. CDR1 SNHLY and CDR2 FYNNEI come from the germline V gene. CDR3 residues: CAIERARGLNTEAFF. The CDR3, as DNA: TGTGCCATCGAAAGAGCTCGGGGCCTGAACACTGAAGCTTTCTTT.

The genes are TRBV9 and TRBJ2-1; 10 nucleotides align to TRBD2. The V gene end was trimmed by 3 bases and the J gene end by 4 bases; junction bases not matched to a gene: 7. The CDR3 is made up of 16 amino acids. From germline, CDR1 is SGDLS and CDR2 YYNGEE. CDR3 residues: CASSAGTSECYNEQFF. Written as DNA, the CDR3 is TGTGCCAGCAGCGCCGGGACTAGCGAATGTTACAATGAGCAGTTCTTC.

This clonotype was detected only a few times. The V and J genes are TRBV7-9 and TRBJ2-3, with 8 nucleotides matching TRBD2. The CDR3 length is 19 residues. CDR1 SEHNR and CDR2 FQNEAQ come from the germline V gene (reference sequence). V lost 2 bases, J lost 1 base, and 14 bases stayed unmatched. CDR3 sequence: CASSLMTLSTSGRTDTQYF. As DNA, the CDR3 is TGTGCCAGCAGCTTAATGACCCTAAGTACTAGCGGACGCACAGATACGCAGTATTTT.

DNA for the CDR3: TGTGCCAGCAGCCCCAGTTACCAAGAGACCCAGTACTTC. Protein product: CASSPSYQETQYF. This chain uses TRBV7-2 with TRBJ2-5; D not certain. With 5 bases removed from V and 0 bases from J, the gap between germline ends came to 7 bases. The CDR3 runs 13 residues. Germline V gene lookup returns CDR1 SGHTA and CDR2 FQGNSA.

The chain carries TRBV29-1 and TRBJ2-3; D might be TRBD1 or TRBD2, each matching 5 bases. V dropped 4 bases and J dropped 4 bases, with 12 bases sitting between them. From germline, CDR1 is SQVTM and CDR2 ANQGSEA. The CDR3 is 13 residues long. Here the CDR3 reads CSVAQGASDTQYF. For the CDR3, the DNA is TGCAGCGTTGCTCAGGGAGCCTCAGATACGCAGTATTTT.

CDR3: CSVQVRGVEGTEAFF. CDR3 DNA: TGCAGCGTCCAAGTGAGGGGGGTAGAGGGGACTGAAGCTTTCTTT. V and J are TRBV29-1 and TRBJ1-1; the D gene is possibly TRBD1 (6 bases). Deletions cut 6 bases from V and 5 bases from J, with 22 bases between. The length of the CDR3 is 15 residues. Germline V lookup: CDR1 SQVTM, CDR2 ANQGSEA.

The chain recombines TRBV7-2 with TRBJ2-1; 12 nucleotides match TRBD2. Germline trimming cut 2 bases from V and 8 bases from J; bases unmatched to any gene: 16. The CDR3 is made up of 19 amino acids. Germline V lookup: CDR1 SGHTA, CDR2 FQGNSA. The CDR3 region is CASSLFPGPRLAGVHEQFF. The CDR3 nucleotides read TGTGCCAGCAGCTTATTTCCGGGGCCGAGACTAGCGGGAGTTCATGAGCAGTTCTTC.

The genes are TRBV13 and TRBJ2-3; a weak D match, TRBD2 (5 bases). CDR3 length equals 15 residues. Germline V gene lookup returns CDR1 PRHDT and CDR2 FYEKMQ (reference sequence). The V end lost 5 bases, the J end lost 2 bases, and 14 bases lay between the germline ends. CDR3 sequence: CASSTRDSLTDTQYF. CDR3 nucleotide sequence: TGTGCCAGCAGCACTCGGGATTCTCTCACAGATACGCAGTATTTT.

The rearrangement links TRBV15 to TRBJ2-1; 10 bases fit TRBD2. The CDR3 is 17 residues long. The J segment lost 6 bases and the V segment lost 0 bases, leaving 8 bases of the junction unmatched. Germline CDR1 and CDR2: LNHNV and YYDKDF (reference sequence). CDR3 DNA sequence: TGTGCCACCAGCAGAGATCTAGCGGGGGCCGGCCTCAATGAGCAGTTCTTC. This gives the protein CATSRDLAGAGLNEQFF.

J is TRBJ2-5 and V is TRBV10-3; D may be TRBD1 (6 bases). CDR1 is ENHRY and CDR2 is SYGVKD in the germline V gene. CDR3 length equals 14 residues. V gave up 10 bases and J gave up 1 base, with 16 bases separating them. The CDR3 sequence is CASSGQSGQETQYF. The DNA for the CDR3 is TGTGCCAGTTCCGGACAGTCTGGCCAAGAGACCCAGTACTTC.

The rearrangement links TRBV12-3 or TRBV12-4 to TRBJ2-3; D gene unclear. The CDR3 covers 13 residues. Deletions cut 3 bases from V and 6 bases from J, with 10 bases between. Here the CDR3 reads CASSLAIADTQYF. CDR3 bases: TGTGCCAGCAGTTTGGCTATTGCGGATACGCAGTATTTT.

This sequence joins TRBV20-1 and TRBJ1-2; D is ambiguous. The CDR3 contains 11 residues. Germline CDR1 is DFQATT and CDR2 is SNEGSKA (reference sequence). Trimming cost V 0 bases and J 8 bases, with 7 bases left between them. CDR3 loop: CSARDYIGYTF. The CDR3 nucleotides read TGCAGTGCTAGAGATTATATAGGCTACACCTTC.

The chain carries TRBV12-3 or TRBV12-4 and TRBJ2-2; 8 nucleotides agree with TRBD1. The V and J ends lost 6 bases and 5 bases, in that order; junction bases with no gene match: 5. This CDR3 is 14 amino acids long. CDR3 region: CASRKTGGTGELFF. The CDR3 DNA follows: TGTGCCAGCAGAAAAACAGGGGGGACCGGGGAGCTGTTTTTT.